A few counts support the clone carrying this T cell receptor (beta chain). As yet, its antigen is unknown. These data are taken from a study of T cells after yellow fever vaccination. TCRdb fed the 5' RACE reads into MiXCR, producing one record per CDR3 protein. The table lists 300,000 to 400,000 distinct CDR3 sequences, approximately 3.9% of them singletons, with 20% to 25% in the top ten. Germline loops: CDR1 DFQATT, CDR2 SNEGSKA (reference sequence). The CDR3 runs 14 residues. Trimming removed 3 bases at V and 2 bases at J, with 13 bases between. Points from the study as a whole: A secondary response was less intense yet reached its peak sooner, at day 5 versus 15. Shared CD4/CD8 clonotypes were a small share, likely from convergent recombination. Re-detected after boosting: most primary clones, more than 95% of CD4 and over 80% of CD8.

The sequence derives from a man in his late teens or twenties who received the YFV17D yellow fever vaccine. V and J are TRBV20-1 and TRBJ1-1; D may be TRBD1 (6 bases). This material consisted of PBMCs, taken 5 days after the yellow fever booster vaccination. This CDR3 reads CSASRQAFNTEAFF. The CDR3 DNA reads TGCAGTGCTAGCCGACAGGCCTTCAACACTGAAGCTTTCTTT.